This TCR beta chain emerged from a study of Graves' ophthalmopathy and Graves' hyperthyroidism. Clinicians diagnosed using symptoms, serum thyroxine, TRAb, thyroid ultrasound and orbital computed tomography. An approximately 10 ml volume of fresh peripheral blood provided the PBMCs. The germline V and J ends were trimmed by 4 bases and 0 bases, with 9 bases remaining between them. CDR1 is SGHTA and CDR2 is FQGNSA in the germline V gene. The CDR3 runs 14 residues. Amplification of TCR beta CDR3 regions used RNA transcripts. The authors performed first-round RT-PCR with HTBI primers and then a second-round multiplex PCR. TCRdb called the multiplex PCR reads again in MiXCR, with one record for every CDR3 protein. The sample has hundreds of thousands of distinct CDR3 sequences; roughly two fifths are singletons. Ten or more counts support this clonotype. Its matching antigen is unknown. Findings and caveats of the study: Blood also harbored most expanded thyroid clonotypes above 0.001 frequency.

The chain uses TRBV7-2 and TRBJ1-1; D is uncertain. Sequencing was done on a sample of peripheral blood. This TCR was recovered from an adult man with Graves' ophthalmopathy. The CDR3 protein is CASSSNFMNTEAFF. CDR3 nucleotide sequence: TGTGCCAGCAGCTCAAATTTCATGAACACTGAAGCTTTCTTT.